The 17 T cell receptor beta chains presented below share a single source sample, sequenced in a study of blood T cell repertoires in COVID-19. Method: immunoSEQ multiplex PCR; TCRdb's copy keeps in-frame clones and lacks some. This sample carries 65,000 to 75,000 clones, more than 85% of them seen once, and the ten largest clones take 13%. Material for sequencing was peripheral blood. The receptors stem from a human donor with active COVID-19. The donor label of this sample is uncertain.

The rearrangement uses TRBV18 and TRBJ1-1, with 9 bases lining up with TRBD1. V dropped 2 bases and J dropped 2; count of bases not matched to a gene: 3. Germline V gene sequence: CDR1 KGHSH, CDR2 LQKENI. The CDR3 loop spans 15 amino acids. In DNA form, the CDR3 reads TGTGCCAGCTCACCATGGGACAGGGCAAACACTGAAGCTTTCTTT. Translation: CASSPWDRANTEAFF.

The V gene is TRBV7-9, the J gene TRBJ1-5, with D perhaps TRBD1 (5 bases). CDR3 length: 14 amino acids. V was cut by 3 bases and J by 2 bases, with 8 bases left in between. Germline loops: CDR1 SEHNR, CDR2 FQNEAQ (reference sequence). This CDR3 reads CASSFETGNQPQHF. CDR3 DNA: TGTGCCAGCAGCTTCGAGACAGGCAATCAGCCCCAGCATTTT.

The genes are TRBV5-5 and TRBJ2-3; no reliable D call. V was cut by 2 bases and J by 0 bases, with 4 bases left in between. Germline CDR1 reads SGHKS; CDR2 reads YYEKEE (reference sequence). This CDR3 is 13 amino acids long. CDR3: CASSLASTDTQYF. CDR3 nucleotides: TGTGCCAGCAGCTTAGCTAGCACAGATACGCAGTATTTT.

The chain carries TRBV27 and TRBJ2-7, with D maybe TRBD2 (6 bases). CDR1 MNHEY and CDR2 SMNVEV come from the germline V gene (reference sequence). There are 15 residues in the CDR3. Trimming removed 6 bases from V and 1 base from J, with 16 bases in between. In nucleotides, the CDR3 is TGTGCCAGCAGGGAATGGGGGGAGTTATCCTACGAGCAGTACTTC. Translated, it gives CASREWGELSYEQYF.

The chain carries TRBV6-2 or TRBV6-3 and TRBJ2-1; D is unresolved. This CDR3 has 13 amino acids. In germline, CDR1 is MNHEY, CDR2 SVGEGT. Trimming took off 5 bases at V and 6 bases at J, with 11 bases between the two ends. CDR3 nucleotide sequence: TGTGCCAGCAGTCCCCGGGTACCCAATGAGCAGTTCTTC. Encoded protein: CASSPRVPNEQFF.

The chain links TRBV13 to TRBJ2-7; no clear D. There are 13 residues in the CDR3. V shed 1 base and J shed 3 bases, with 7 bases lying between them. Germline-derived CDR1 and CDR2 are PRHDT and FYEKMQ (reference sequence). As DNA, the CDR3 is TGTGCCAGCAGCTTAGAAGCCGACTACGAGCAGTACTTC. Translated: CASSLEADYEQYF.

The gene calls are TRBV7-9 and TRBJ1-1; D is uncertain. CDR3 length: 13 residues. V gave up 3 bases and J gave up 1 base, with 6 bases separating them. Germline V gene lookup returns CDR1 SEHNR and CDR2 FQNEAQ (reference sequence). In DNA, the CDR3 is TGTGCCAGCAGCTTTTCAGGGAACACTGAAGCTTTCTTT. Translating gives CASSFSGNTEAFF.

This chain joins TRBV11-2 and TRBJ2-1, with 9 bases matching TRBD2. The trim removed 5 bases at V and 6 bases at J, leaving 5 bases unmatched. The CDR3 spans 14 residues. The germline V gene has CDR1 SGHAT and CDR2 FQNNGV. CDR3 in amino acids: CASSPSGIVNEQFF. The DNA for the CDR3 is TGTGCCAGCAGCCCTAGCGGGATCGTCAATGAGCAGTTCTTC. Using reference TRBV11-2 and TRBJ2-1 for the parts outside the CDR3, the full variable domain is EAGVAQSPRYKIIEKRQSVAFWCNPISGHATLYWYQQILGQGPKLLIQFQNNGVVDDSQLPKDRFSAERLKGVDSTLKIQPAKLEDSAVYLCASSPSGIVNEQFFGPGTRLTVL.

This rearrangement joins TRBV28 to TRBJ2-2; 7 positions agree with TRBD1. Germline values: CDR1 MDHEN, CDR2 SYDVKM. The CDR3 covers 14 residues. V dropped 8 bases and J dropped 5; count of bases not matched to a gene: 8. The CDR3 spells CASGPRGYTGELFF. The CDR3 DNA reads as TGTGCCAGCGGGCCCAGGGGGTATACCGGGGAGCTGTTTTTT.

This rearrangement joins TRBV9 to TRBJ2-7, with D possibly matching TRBD1 (5 bases). The germline V and J ends were trimmed by 0 bases and 3 bases, with 16 bases remaining between them. The CDR3 sequence is 16 residues long. CDR1 and CDR2 from the germline V gene are SGDLS and YYNGEE. The CDR3 DNA reads TGTGCCAGCAGCGTAGGGGGCGGTGGCCCCAGCTACGAGCAGTACTTC. Protein product: CASSVGGGGPSYEQYF. Looking up the rest from reference TRBV9 and TRBJ2-7 gives the full variable domain: DSGVTQTPKHLITATGQRVTLRCSPRSGDLSVYWYQQSLDQGLQFLIQYYNGEERAKGNILERFSAQQFPDLHSELNLSSLELGDSALYFCASSVGGGGPSYEQYFGPGTRLTVT.

J is TRBJ2-7 and V is TRBV18; 10 positions agree with TRBD1. The CDR3 loop spans 16 amino acids. V was pared by 8 bases and J by 1 base, with 11 bases of the junction left unmatched. The germline gives CDR1 KGHSH, CDR2 LQKENI. The CDR3, as DNA: TGTGCCAGCCCGTTCGGGACAGGGGAACGGTCCTACGAGCAGTACTTC. Protein: CASPFGTGERSYEQYF.

The chain joins TRBV29-1 to TRBJ2-2; no clear D gene. The CDR3 runs to 13 residues. Germline V gene lookup returns CDR1 SQVTM and CDR2 ANQGSEA. V was shortened by 2 bases and J by 6 bases, with 10 bases between the two germline ends. The CDR3, as DNA: TGCAGCGTTGAAAATGGGCCTGCCGGGGAGCTGTTTTTT. This gives the protein CSVENGPAGELFF.

The DNA for the CDR3 is TGTGCCACCAGTGAAAGGGACAGGGTGTACACGGAGCAGTTCTTC. This sequence encodes CATSERDRVYTEQFF. The chain links TRBV24-1 to TRBJ2-1, with 9 nucleotides matching TRBD1. Losses at the gene ends were 4 bases for V and 10 bases for J; bases not matched to a gene: 10. The V gene's germline CDR1 is KGHDR and CDR2 SFDVKD. The CDR3 sequence is 15 residues long.

The chain combines TRBV30 with TRBJ1-6, with D uncertain. Trimming pared 1 base from V and 5 bases from J, leaving 6 bases between. Germline CDR1 reads GTSNPN; CDR2 reads SVGIG (reference sequence). The CDR3 runs to 13 residues. The CDR3 loop is CAWSEQNNSPLHF. The CDR3 DNA reads TGTGCCTGGAGTGAACAAAATAATTCACCCCTCCACTTT.

This rearrangement joins TRBV5-1 to TRBJ2-3, with 9 bases aligning to TRBD1. V shed 1 base and J 1 base; nucleotides not matched to a gene: 1. CDR1 and CDR2 (germline): SGHRS, YFSETQ. CDR3 length equals 15 residues. This chain's CDR3 is CASSLRTGGTDTQYF. CDR3 nucleotides: TGCGCCAGCAGCTTGAGGACAGGGGGCACAGATACGCAGTATTTT.

V gene TRBV28 combines with J gene TRBJ1-4; tentatively, D is TRBD1 (6 bases). Germline CDR1 is MDHEN and CDR2 is SYDVKM. CDR3 length equals 17 residues. V dropped 5 bases and J dropped 3 bases, with 19 bases sitting between them. DNA for the CDR3: TGTGCCAGCAGTCCACCCCTCCCACAGGGTTCTAATGAAAAACTGTTTTTT. It encodes CASSPPLPQGSNEKLFF. The full variable domain, with the rest looked up from reference TRBV28 and TRBJ1-4, is DVKVTQSSRYLVKRTGEKVFLECVQDMDHENMFWYRQDPGLGLRLIYFSYDVKMKEKGDIPEGYSVSREKKERFSLILESASTNQTSMYLCASSPPLPQGSNEKLFFGSGTQLSVL.

The rearrangement links TRBV4-1 to TRBJ2-2; the D gene is possibly TRBD1 (6 bases). Trimming took off 3 bases at V and 4 bases at J, with 12 bases between the two ends. Germline V gives CDR1 MGHRA, CDR2 YSYEKL. This CDR3 is 15 amino acids long. Here the CDR3 reads CASSQEQGFTGELFF. CDR3 DNA sequence: TGCGCCAGCAGCCAGGAACAGGGTTTCACCGGGGAGCTGTTTTTT.